This TCR beta chain was retrieved from a study of CD8+CD57+ T cells in acquired aplastic anemia (dated by TCRdb to about 2018). Notes on the research overall: A mean of about 3.2 ug of DNA, ranging from roughly 0.19 to 27.4 ug, was extracted from sorted CD4+ and CD8+ cells. A CD8+CD57+ expansion meant a frequency higher than the mean frequency seen in healthy subjects.

Concerning this clonotype: Its specific antigen is unknown. No clone much larger than this one lies a single base away; base qualities are absent.

Trimmed from V: 5 bases; trimmed from J: 4 bases; junction bases lacking a gene match: 7. The CDR3 sequence holds 14 residues, the cysteine and phenylalanine included. CDR3 DNA only is kept here, 42 bases in frame from base 1. The germline V gene (reference sequence) sets CDR1 to LNHDA and CDR2 to SQIVND. The study at large found these results: Although roughly 30 CD8+ CDR3 sequences were shared by patients and controls, these sequences appeared highly expressed in patients and within the immunodominant clones of patients. Between patients and healthy controls, no significant difference in CD8+ Simpson's diversity was found (P=0.060).

Expansion of CD8+CD57+ cells had been shown by flow cytometry in the patients chosen for sequencing. All patients had severe acquired aplastic anemia diagnosed by International Study of Aplastic Anemia and Agranulocytosis and Camitta criteria. Patients had received no therapy at the time of blood sampling. In this study, sorted CD4+ and CD8+ T cells from the blood of healthy subjects and of severe aplastic anemia patients had their TCR repertoires deep-sequenced. In the USA, patient enrollment took place under clinicaltrials.gov protocols 00001620, 01623167, 00001397, 00071045, 00081523 and 00961064. Ficoll-Paque density gradient centrifugation was used to isolate peripheral blood mononuclear cells. CD4+ and CD8+ T cells were sorted by FACS or magnetic beads before DNA extraction. Profiling of TCR beta VDJ combinations and CDR3 sequences used genomic DNA as the template. TCR repertoire sequencing was run on an Illumina HiSeq 2000. The study's own analysis went as follows. TRBV/TRBJ rearrangement plots, CDR3 size and DJ length profiles, and Simpson's diversity index were used to evaluate the repertoires. Whichever DNA sequence was most abundant in the deep sequencing data was defined as the immunodominant clone. CDR3 amino acid sequences were screened for sharing across subjects and compared with published repertoires and the VDJdb database. Using fastp trimming at Q25 and MiXCR clonotype assembly, TCRdb reanalyzed the public sequencing data and kept in-frame beta chains. Rows with one shared CDR3 protein collapse into an entry with the most common genes and DNA. These V and J calls rely on TCRdb rather than the paper's analysis. The table for this sample lists roughly 160,000 distinct CDR3 sequences; about 64% of them were counted only once. The ten most abundant clones make up around 45% of the sample.

Input material: sorted CD4+, CD8+, or CD8+CD57+ T cells (not recorded which) from PBMCs. The chain is made from TRBV19 and TRBJ2-5; TRBD2 lines up with 7 middle nucleotides. The source is a human donor with aplastic anemia. The DNA sequence is as follows: TGTGCCAGTAGTGAGACGGGAGGCCTAGAGACCCAGTACTTC. This translates into CASSETGGLETQYF.